The 31 T cell receptor beta chains below all came from one sample that was sequenced in a study of molecular identifiers for immune sequencing clone quantification (dated by TCRdb to 2017 to 2018). Library construction relied on PCR. Sequencing used an Illumina HiSeq 4000. TCRdb took the public reads, trimmed them with fastp at Q25, ran MiXCR for clone calling and kept in-frame beta chains. Identical CDR3 protein sequences are pooled into one entry, listed with their most common genes and DNA. The sample includes about 320,000 distinct CDR3 sequences, with 20% to 25% observed a single time. The ten largest account for about 0.81% of the sample. Input material: naive CD8+ T cells from blood, with Jurkat cell RNA spiked in. Taken with the paper, the label for cell subset or site translates to: FACS-sorted CD8+CD4-CCR7+CD45RA+ naive T cells. The receptors shown here come from a human donor in good health. Some libraries in this study had Jurkat cell RNA spiked in.

This clonotype was observed at least ten times. This chain joins TRBV19 and TRBJ2-7, with D unclear. CDR3 length equals 14 residues. Trimming cost V 3 bases and J 2 bases, with 11 bases left between them. Germline V gives CDR1 LNHDA, CDR2 SQIVND (reference sequence). The CDR3 DNA sequence: TGTGCCAGTAGTATTAAAGGGTCGACCTACGAGCAGTACTTC. This translates into CASSIKGSTYEQYF.

As concerns this clonotype: A read error may explain this, as a much larger clone is one base away. This is likely a read error, given that the CDR3 carries no conserved phenylalanine or tryptophan at its end. V gene TRBV4-3 combines with J gene TRBJ2-7; D is undetermined. The CDR3 totals 15 residues. Germline V CDR1 and CDR2: LGHNA, YSLEER. Trimming removed 0 bases at V and 1 base at J, with 10 bases between. In DNA, the CDR3 is TGCGCCAGCAGCCAAGATATCCCGACATCCTACGAGCAGTACCTC. Its translation is CASSQDIPTSYEQYL.

This clonotype was counted ten times or more. The genes are TRBV20-1 and TRBJ2-6; the D gene is possibly TRBD2 (5 bases). Germline loops: CDR1 DFQATT, CDR2 SNEGSKA (reference sequence). Between the trimmed V and J ends, which lost 6 bases and 0 bases, there was a span of 12 bases. This CDR3 contains 15 residues. This chain's CDR3 is CSARGLLSGANVLTF. CDR3 DNA: TGCAGTGCACGAGGACTTCTCTCTGGGGCCAACGTCCTGACTTTC.

Ten or more counts support this clonotype. V usage is TRBV27 and J usage is TRBJ2-7; a possible D gene is TRBD2 (6 bases). V gave up 6 bases and J gave up 2 bases, with 14 bases separating them. The CDR3 totals 14 residues. The germline V gene encodes CDR1 MNHEY and CDR2 SMNVEV (reference sequence). The CDR3 region has the DNA TGTGCCAGCAGACCGGGACTGCGGGCCTACGAGCAGTACTTC. It specifies CASRPGLRAYEQYF.

The sample holds a few counts of this clonotype. The chain has TRBV27 and TRBJ2-3; either TRBD1 or TRBD2 may fit D (5 bases each). Looked up from germline, CDR1 is MNHEY and CDR2 is SMNVEV (reference sequence). Trimming removed 0 bases from V and 2 bases from J, with 9 bases in between. The CDR3 loop spans 15 amino acids. CDR3 nucleotide sequence: TGTGCCAGCAGTTTATCCGGGACCGACACAGATACGCAGTATTTT. This sequence encodes CASSLSGTDTDTQYF.

This clonotype was recorded once. A much larger clone lies a single base off, so this may be a read error. The genes are TRBV4-3 and TRBJ1-1; possibly TRBD1 for D (6 bases). The CDR3 has 17 residues. Germline V gives CDR1 LGHNA, CDR2 YSLEER. DNA for the CDR3: TGCGCCAGCAGCCAAGCCGCCTTTGACGGGGGACACACTGGAGCTTTCTTT. It is translated as CASSQAAFDGGHTGAFF.

This clonotype was recorded many times. This rearrangement joins TRBV6-2 or TRBV6-3 to TRBJ2-7; no reliable D call. Germline V gene data show CDR1 as MNHEY and CDR2 as SVGEGT. The CDR3 consists of 12 residues. Trimming stripped 6 bases from V and 1 base from J, with 7 bases between. CDR3 DNA: TGTGCCAGCAGCTACACGTCCTACGAGCAGTACTTC. It encodes CASSYTSYEQYF.

The chain combines TRBV7-9 with TRBJ2-3; tentative D call: TRBD2 (6 bases). CDR3 length equals 18 residues. With 5 bases removed from V and 0 bases from J, the gap between germline ends came to 21 bases. The germline gives CDR1 SEHNR, CDR2 FQNEAQ (reference sequence). DNA for the CDR3: TGTGCCAGCAGCCCCACCTCTGGGGACTTCTATAGCACAGATACGCAGTATTTT. This codes for CASSPTSGDFYSTDTQYF. Variable domain in full (rest from reference TRBV7-9 and TRBJ2-3): DTGVSQNPRHKITKRGQNVTFRCDPISEHNRLYWYRQTLGQGPEFLTYFQNEAQLEKSRLLSDRFSAERPKGSFSTLEIQRTEQGDSAMYLCASSPTSGDFYSTDTQYFGPGTRLTVL.

This clonotype appeared a few times. The rearrangement joins TRBV27 to TRBJ1-5; D gene unclear. Trimming took 3 bases from V and 5 from J, leaving 8 bases between them. This CDR3 spans 13 amino acids. CDR1 MNHEY and CDR2 SMNVEV come from the germline V gene (reference sequence). This chain's CDR3 is CASSFGAYQPQHF. In nucleotides, the CDR3 is TGTGCCAGCAGTTTCGGAGCGTATCAGCCCCAGCATTTT.

This clonotype was counted ten times or more. V is TRBV24-1 and J is TRBJ1-1; a weak D match, TRBD1 (5 bases). Between the trimmed V and J ends, which lost 4 bases and 0 bases, there was a span of 17 bases. Per the germline V gene, CDR1 is KGHDR and CDR2 is SFDVKD. The CDR3 contains 17 residues. The CDR3 loop reads CATSDPPPGLMNTEAFF. In DNA form, the CDR3 reads TGTGCCACCAGTGACCCCCCCCCAGGGCTAATGAACACTGAAGCTTTCTTT.

This clonotype was seen many times. CDR3 region: CASSSLRGGYEQYF. The DNA of the CDR3 is TGTGCCAGCAGCTCCCTCCGCGGGGGCTACGAGCAGTACTTC. The rearrangement uses TRBV11-2 and TRBJ2-7, with 7 bases lining up with TRBD2. CDR3 size: 14 residues. J lost 3 bases, V lost 4 bases, and 6 bases had no gene match. Germline values: CDR1 SGHAT, CDR2 FQNNGV.

The chain links TRBV7-8 to TRBJ2-7, with a possible D match to TRBD1 (5 bases). The CDR3 sequence is 14 residues long. V lost 1 base, J lost 3 bases, and 10 bases lay in between. Germline V gives CDR1 SGHVS, CDR2 FQNEAQ. DNA for the CDR3: TGTGCCAGCAGCTTAGAGAGACAGAACTACGAGCAGTACTTC. It encodes CASSLERQNYEQYF.

This clonotype was detected a few times. J is TRBJ2-5 and V is TRBV4-3; possible D gene TRBD2, 6 bases. Trimming removed 4 bases at V and 4 bases at J, with 25 bases between. The CDR3 has 18 residues. The germline V gene encodes CDR1 LGHNA and CDR2 YSLEER. The CDR3 DNA reads as TGCGCCAGCAGCCTTAATCGCAGACTAGGGGCGTCTGGAGAGACCCAGTACTTC. Amino acids: CASSLNRRLGASGETQYF.

This clonotype was counted at least ten times. V usage is TRBV6-2 or TRBV6-3 and J usage is TRBJ1-5; D not certain. Between the trimmed V and J ends, which lost 6 bases and 2 bases, there was a span of 14 bases. CDR1 and CDR2 from the germline V gene are MNHEY and SVGEGT. The CDR3 totals 15 residues. In nucleotides, the CDR3 is TGTGCCAGCAGACCGGACGGCATTCGCAATCAGCCCCAGCATTTT. Translated, it gives CASRPDGIRNQPQHF.

This clonotype was recorded a few times. The chain links TRBV12-3 or TRBV12-4 to TRBJ2-3; TRBD2 matches at 7 bases. Unmatched junction bases numbered 5, after V lost 8 bases and J lost 3 bases. CDR3 length: 13 residues. CDR3 nucleotides: TGTGCCAGCCACGGACTAGGTACAGATACGCAGTATTTT. This gives the protein CASHGLGTDTQYF.

This clonotype was counted ten times or more. The V and J genes are TRBV12-3 or TRBV12-4 and TRBJ2-7; 8 bases agree with TRBD2. The CDR3 totals 15 residues. J was trimmed by 0 bases and V by 6 bases; bases with no gene match: 7. CDR3 sequence reads: CASRPSAGASYEQYF. CDR3 DNA: TGTGCCAGCAGACCCTCAGCGGGGGCCTCCTACGAGCAGTACTTC.

Notes on this clonotype: In this CDR3 the conserved last residue, phenylalanine or tryptophan, is missing, so a read error is likely. The chain combines TRBV19 with TRBJ2-7; the match to TRBD1 covers 8 bases. V gave up 3 bases and J gave up 4 bases; unmatched junction bases: 8. Germline CDR1 and CDR2: LNHDA and SQIVND (reference sequence). The CDR3 spans 15 residues. This chain's CDR3 is CASSIATRGRYEQYL. CDR3 coding DNA: TGTGCCAGTAGTATTGCTACCAGGGGGCGGTACGAGCAGTACCTC.

This clonotype has at least ten counts. The chain employs TRBV7-8 and TRBJ1-4; TRBD1 agrees at 8 bases. This CDR3 has 16 amino acids. The trim removed 4 bases at V and 1 base at J, leaving 5 bases unmatched. The germline V gene has CDR1 SGHVS and CDR2 FQNEAQ. CDR3 amino acids: CASSWTGKLTNEKLFF. CDR3 DNA sequence: TGTGCCAGCAGCTGGACAGGGAAACTAACTAATGAAAAACTGTTTTTT.

A word on this clonotype: Possible read error: a much larger clone is one base away. This chain joins TRBV28 and TRBJ2-1, with TRBD2 matching 12 bases. The CDR3 is 15 residues long. After removal of 5 bases from V and 11 bases from J, the junction contained 10 bases not matched to a gene. Germline V gene data show CDR1 as MDHEN and CDR2 as SYDVKM. The CDR3, as DNA: TGTGCCAGCAGTAAAGGACTAGCGGGATCGGATAAGCAGTTCTTC. Translation gives CASSKGLAGSDKQFF. Filled out from reference TRBV28 and TRBJ2-1, the complete variable domain reads DVKVTQSSRYLVKRTGEKVFLECVQDMDHENMFWYRQDPGLGLRLIYFSYDVKMKEKGDIPEGYSVSREKKERFSLILESASTNQTSMYLCASSKGLAGSDKQFFGPGTRLTVL.

This clonotype was seen a few times. This rearrangement joins TRBV30 to TRBJ2-3, with TRBD2 matching 7 bases. With 1 base clipped from V and 3 bases from J, the junction kept 10 bases outside the gene matches. The CDR3 consists of 16 residues. Germline CDR1 and CDR2: GTSNPN and SVGIG (reference sequence). CDR3 residues: CAWSGSWEGSTDTQYF. The CDR3 nucleotides read TGTGCCTGGAGTGGGAGCTGGGAGGGGTCGACAGATACGCAGTATTTT.

The table lists this clonotype with many counts. This sequence joins TRBV28 and TRBJ2-7; 7 nucleotides align to TRBD1. CDR3 length: 15 residues. V trimming: 8 bases; J trimming: 3 bases; junction bases outside the gene matches: 13. Germline CDR1 and CDR2: MDHEN and SYDVKM. The DNA of the CDR3 is TGTGCCAGCTCGAATCCGGGACAGAATTACTACGAGCAGTACTTC. Translating it yields CASSNPGQNYYEQYF.

Ten or more counts support this clonotype. The V and J genes are TRBV29-1 and TRBJ2-2; D ambiguous. Trimming cost V 0 bases and J 1 base, with 3 bases left between them. Germline V gene sequence: CDR1 SQVTM, CDR2 ANQGSEA. The CDR3 consists of 13 residues. CDR3 sequence: CSVEEGNTGELFF. CDR3 DNA sequence: TGCAGCGTTGAAGAGGGGAACACCGGGGAGCTGTTTTTT.

This clonotype was counted ten times or more. The chain joins TRBV7-6 to TRBJ2-3; 8 nucleotides line up with TRBD2. Germline CDR1 SGHVS, CDR2 FNYEAQ. The CDR3 runs to 16 residues. V dropped 2 bases and J dropped 4; count of bases not matched to a gene: 8. The chain's CDR3 is CASSLMGGGLADTQYF. CDR3 coding DNA: TGTGCCAGCAGCTTAATGGGCGGGGGGCTCGCAGATACGCAGTATTTT.

This clonotype was observed many times. The chain uses TRBV5-1 and TRBJ1-1, with D hard to call. The length of the CDR3 is 12 residues. Germline loops: CDR1 SGHRS, CDR2 YFSETQ. Trimming cost V 3 bases and J 7 bases, with 10 bases left between them. CDR3 region: CASSSVGNEAFF. Here the CDR3 DNA reads TGCGCCAGCAGCTCGGTCGGGAATGAAGCTTTCTTT. Supplemented by reference TRBV5-1 and TRBJ1-1, the full variable domain reads KAGVTQTPRYLIKTRGQQVTLSCSPISGHRSVSWYQQTPGQGLQFLFEYFSETQRNKGNFPGRFSGRQFSNSRSEMNVSTLELGDSALYLCASSSVGNEAFFGQGTRLTVV.

This clonotype has just a few counts. The junction and the germline gene differ at one end; a read error may be behind it. This rearrangement joins TRBV24-1 to TRBJ2-1; 13 bases are shared with TRBD2. Germline V gives CDR1 KGHDR, CDR2 SFDVKD. This CDR3 has 17 residues. This CDR3 is CATSGTSGASSCNEQFF. CDR3 coding DNA: TGTGCCACCAGCGGGACTAGCGGGGCCAGCTCCTGCAATGAGCAGTTCTTC.

This clonotype came up a few times. The V call is TRBV27, the J call TRBJ2-7, with D unresolved. Germline V gene data show CDR1 as MNHEY and CDR2 as SMNVEV (reference sequence). The V end lost 8 bases, the J end lost 4 bases, and 12 bases lay between the germline ends. The CDR3 contains 12 residues. CDR3 amino acids: CASRSTSYEQYF. CDR3 DNA sequence: TGTGCCAGCCGAAGTACTTCTTACGAGCAGTACTTC.

In this sample, this clonotype turned up many times. V is TRBV2 and J is TRBJ2-1; 14 bases are shared with TRBD2. This CDR3 spans 14 amino acids. Trimming removed 8 bases from V and 8 bases from J; junction bases left unmatched: 5. Germline V CDR1 and CDR2: SNHLY, FYNNEI. The chain's CDR3 is CASEGLAGVYEQFF. The CDR3 DNA reads TGTGCCAGCGAGGGACTAGCGGGAGTCTATGAGCAGTTCTTC. The entire variable domain, with the rest obtained from reference TRBV2 and TRBJ2-1, is as follows: EPEVTQTPSHQVTQMGQEVILRCVPISNHLYFYWYRQILGQKVEFLVSFYNNEISEKSEIFDDQFSVERPDGSNFTLKIRSTKLEDSAMYFCASEGLAGVYEQFFGPGTRLTVL.

This clonotype was detected many times. The chain carries TRBV7-2 and TRBJ2-1, with D possibly matching TRBD1 (5 bases). V lost 3 bases and J 3 bases, leaving 15 bases between the germline ends. The germline V gene has CDR1 SGHTA and CDR2 FQGNSA. The CDR3 spans 16 residues. The DNA of the CDR3 is TGTGCCAGCAGCTTGGACCAAGGGGTCCTCTACAATGAGCAGTTCTTC. Translated: CASSLDQGVLYNEQFF.

A remark on this clonotype: Its ends do not fully match the called genes, so a read error is possible. The chain joins TRBV19 to TRBJ2-3, with D perhaps TRBD2 (6 bases). CDR1 is LNHDA, CDR2 SQIVND, per germline (reference sequence). This CDR3 region has 15 residues. DNA for the CDR3: TGTGCCAGTAGTAGGGACTCCCTTAGCACAGATATGCAGTATTTT. Protein: CASSRDSLSTDMQYF.

As concerns this clonotype: It may be a read error: a sequence one base away is much more abundant. The chain recombines TRBV12-3 or TRBV12-4 with TRBJ1-4; D not certain. Trimming left V 4 bases short and J 10 bases short, with 16 bases between. The CDR3 length is 14 residues. The CDR3 coding sequence is TGTGCCAGCAGTTCGGGAGTTGGTTATGGAAAACTGTTTTTT. It yields the protein CASSSGVGYGKLFF.

This clonotype has a count of ten or more. This chain links TRBV29-1 with TRBJ1-5, with 10 bases identical to TRBD1. The V gene end was trimmed by 6 bases and the J gene end by 0 bases; junction bases not matched to a gene: 2. This CDR3 is 14 amino acids long. Germline values: CDR1 SQVTM, CDR2 ANQGSEA. In DNA, the CDR3 is TGCAGCGTATGGACAGGGGGTAGCAATCAGCCCCAGCATTTT. Encoded protein: CSVWTGGSNQPQHF.